One and the same sample provided the 16 T cell receptor beta chains below, sequenced in a study of a mutant IDH1 vaccine in newly diagnosed glioma. What these receptors recognize is not known. TCRdb's copy holds only in-frame clones and misses some; the assay was immunoSEQ multiplex PCR. The repertoire holds around 30,000 clones, with about 86% as singletons. This sample's time point: week 47, end of study. In the vaccine, a single dose held 300 ug of the mutant IDH1 20-mer peptide, along with topical imiquimod. Material: PBMCs, obtained from a glioma patient whose treatment included an IDH1 peptide vaccine. The receptors here all came from a woman in her 30s with glioma.

The chain uses TRBV14 and TRBJ2-5; 7 positions agree with TRBD2. There are 14 residues in the CDR3. V trimming: 1 base; J trimming: 1 base; junction bases outside the gene matches: 0. Per the germline V gene, CDR1 is SGHDN and CDR2 is FVKESK. CDR3 DNA: TGTGCCAGCAGCCAAGCGGGGGGCCAAGAGACCCAGTACTTC. Protein: CASSQAGGQETQYF.

The DNA for the CDR3 is TGTGCCAGCAGCGCCGGCGGTAGGGTCGAGAACACTGAAGCTTTCTTT. Protein sequence: CASSAGGRVENTEAFF. This chain links TRBV5-4 with TRBJ1-1; D gene unclear. CDR3 length: 16 residues. Trimming left V 4 bases short and J 1 base short, with 17 bases between. Germline V gene sequence: CDR1 SGHNT, CDR2 YYREEE (reference sequence).

This chain connects TRBV6-1 to TRBJ1-2, with D maybe TRBD1 (5 bases). This CDR3 spans 14 amino acids. CDR1 and CDR2 from the germline V gene are MNHNS and SASEGT. V shed 1 base and J shed 4 bases, with 10 bases lying between them. The CDR3 DNA follows: TGTGCCAGCAGTGAAGGGGACGGAAGCTATGGCTACACCTTC. Translating it yields CASSEGDGSYGYTF.

The V call is TRBV6-1, the J call TRBJ2-7, with D perhaps TRBD1 or TRBD2 (5 bases each). Per germline, CDR1 MNHNS and CDR2 SASEGT. The CDR3 is made up of 14 amino acids. Trimming left V 2 bases short and J 2 bases short, with 10 bases between. DNA for the CDR3: TGTGCCAGCAGTGAATTCGGGACCCCCTACGAGCAGTACTTC. Its protein is CASSEFGTPYEQYF.

The chain recombines TRBV7-6 with TRBJ2-7; no reliable D call. Trimming removed 0 bases at V and 2 bases at J, with 8 bases between. The CDR3 is made up of 14 amino acids. Germline CDR1 is SGHVS and CDR2 is FNYEAQ. The DNA of the CDR3 is TGTGCCAGCAGCTTAGCGGTGGGTCCCTACGAGCAGTACTTC. Its protein is CASSLAVGPYEQYF.

The chain employs TRBV7-9 and TRBJ2-1; possibly TRBD1 or TRBD2 for D (6 bases each). The germline V gene has CDR1 SEHNR and CDR2 FQNEAQ (reference sequence). V was shortened by 5 bases and J by 6 bases, with 17 bases between the two germline ends. The CDR3 contains 15 residues. CDR3 loop: CASSPPRGLSNEQFF. In DNA form, the CDR3 reads TGTGCCAGCAGCCCACCCCGGGGGCTCAGCAATGAGCAGTTCTTC.

The J gene is TRBJ2-3, the V gene TRBV4-1, with 8 bases that match TRBD2. Per germline, CDR1 MGHRA and CDR2 YSYEKL. V shed 0 bases and J 6 bases; nucleotides not matched to a gene: 8. The CDR3 runs 16 residues. Here the CDR3 reads CASSQELAAPPDTQYF. The CDR3 region has the DNA TGCGCCAGCAGCCAAGAACTAGCGGCCCCCCCGGATACGCAGTATTTT.

V gene TRBV7-2 combines with J gene TRBJ2-7; D call uncertain. CDR1 and CDR2 from the germline V gene are SGHTA and FQGNSA. Trimming shortened V by 0 bases and J by 0 bases, and 9 bases separated the two germline ends. The CDR3 totals 15 residues. The chain's CDR3 is CASSLAGFSSYEQYF. In DNA form, the CDR3 reads TGTGCCAGCAGCTTAGCTGGGTTCAGCTCCTACGAGCAGTACTTC.

This sequence joins TRBV5-6 and TRBJ1-4, with no clear D. V shed 4 bases and J shed 3 bases, with 13 bases lying between them. The CDR3 extends over 15 amino acids. CDR1 is SGHDT, CDR2 YYEEEE, per germline. CDR3 protein: CASSPEWGANEKLFF. The CDR3 nucleotides read TGTGCCAGCAGCCCTGAATGGGGTGCTAATGAAAAACTGTTTTTT.

This chain connects TRBV14 to TRBJ1-1; D is undetermined. This CDR3 has 15 amino acids. Trimming stripped 0 bases from V and 0 bases from J, with 8 bases between. Germline-derived CDR1 and CDR2 are SGHDN and FVKESK. In DNA, the CDR3 is TGTGCCAGCAGCCAAGAAGGCGCTCTGAACACTGAAGCTTTCTTT. It encodes CASSQEGALNTEAFF.

This chain connects TRBV10-1 to TRBJ2-7; a possible D gene is TRBD1 (5 bases). Looked up from germline, CDR1 is WNHNN and CDR2 is SYGVQD (reference sequence). Trimming removed 7 bases from V and 0 bases from J, with 16 bases in between. CDR3 length equals 15 residues. The CDR3 DNA follows: TGCGCCAGCATGGGCTCAGGGTGCGGCTCCTACGAGCAGTACTTC. It specifies CASMGSGCGSYEQYF.

This clone was detected once. The chain employs TRBV2 and TRBJ2-7; weak D call: TRBD2 (6 bases). CDR3 length: 16 residues. Per germline, CDR1 SNHLY and CDR2 FYNNEI. Between the trimmed V and J ends, which lost 4 bases and 3 bases, there was a span of 19 bases. CDR3 DNA sequence: TGTGCCAGCAGTGGGCGGGACTGGGCTGGGAGCTACGAGCAGTACTTC. Protein: CASSGRDWAGSYEQYF.

The chain has TRBV5-1 and TRBJ1-6; D perhaps matches TRBD1 (5 bases). V was clipped by 0 bases and J by 12 bases, with 10 bases between them. The CDR3 extends over 13 amino acids. Germline assignment: CDR1 SGHRS and CDR2 YFSETQ. CDR3 in DNA: TGCGCCAGCAGCTTGGGGCAGGGTCAACCCCTCCACTTT. Translation: CASSLGQGQPLHF.

The chain is built from TRBV4-1 and TRBJ2-1, with D perhaps assigned TRBD1 or TRBD2 (5 bases each). The V gene's germline CDR1 is MGHRA and CDR2 YSYEKL. V shed 10 bases and J shed 2 bases, with 18 bases lying between them. This CDR3 region has 15 residues. Written as DNA, the CDR3 is TGCGCCACCCGAGATTCGGTGGGGGCCTACAATGAGCAGTTCTTC. It yields the protein CATRDSVGAYNEQFF.

This clone is categorized as medium-sized. The J gene is TRBJ2-7, the V gene TRBV5-4; 7 bases map to TRBD2. The CDR3 extends over 14 amino acids. Germline V lookup: CDR1 SGHNT, CDR2 YYREEE (reference sequence). V lost 0 bases, J lost 5 bases, and 5 bases stayed unmatched. This chain's CDR3 is CASSLGGGNNEQYF. CDR3 DNA sequence: TGTGCCAGCAGCTTGGGGGGGGGAAACAACGAGCAGTACTTC.

V and J are TRBV27 and TRBJ1-1; D gene uncertain. Trimming cost V 10 bases and J 5 bases, with 17 bases left between them. In germline, CDR1 is MNHEY, CDR2 SMNVEV (reference sequence). The CDR3 is 13 residues long. CDR3 in amino acids: CAIQRAEVTEAFF. The CDR3 DNA is TGTGCCATCCAGCGGGCTGAGGTAACTGAAGCTTTCTTT.